This passage covers 21 T cell receptor beta chains from one sample sequenced in a study of control samples from healthy donors and cancer patients. Profiled with immunoSEQ multiplex PCR; TCRdb holds only in-frame clones, not every one. Of tens of thousands of clones in the sample, roughly 92% were seen once. The sample taken for sequencing was PBMCs. The source of these receptors is a man aged 25-40 years with colorectal cancer.

This clone was recorded once. V and J are TRBV5-1 and TRBJ1-2; D might be TRBD1 (6 bases). This CDR3 is built from 11 residues. V was clipped by 4 bases and J by 8 bases, with 9 bases between them. Germline CDR1 reads SGHRS; CDR2 reads YFSETQ. CDR3: CASSVGQGYTF. In DNA, the CDR3 is TGCGCCAGCAGCGTTGGACAGGGCTACACCTTC. The complete variable domain, with remaining parts taken from reference TRBV5-1 and TRBJ1-2, reads KAGVTQTPRYLIKTRGQQVTLSCSPISGHRSVSWYQQTPGQGLQFLFEYFSETQRNKGNFPGRFSGRQFSNSRSEMNVSTLELGDSALYLCASSVGQGYTFGSGTRLTVV.

The chain employs TRBV3-1 (or the pseudogene TRBV3-2) and TRBJ2-2; no firm D call. Trimming cost V 1 base and J 5 bases, with 5 bases left between them. The CDR3 consists of 13 residues. From germline, CDR1 is LGHDT and CDR2 YNNKEL (reference sequence). The CDR3, as DNA: TGTGCCAGCAGCCAAGCTGGGACCGGGGAGCTGTTTTTT. Protein: CASSQAGTGELFF.

This sequence joins TRBV7-2 and TRBJ1-3, with D perhaps TRBD1 (5 bases). CDR3 length: 17 residues. V was trimmed by 2 bases and J by 6 bases, leaving 20 bases between them. CDR1 is SGHTA and CDR2 is FQGNSA in the germline V gene. In nucleotides, the CDR3 is TGTGCCAGCAGCTTATCGGCCCTGGGGGGAGGGGAAAACACCATATATTTT. Its protein is CASSLSALGGGENTIYF.

The gene calls are TRBV10-2 and TRBJ2-7, with TRBD2 as a possible D gene (5 bases). The CDR3 has 13 residues. The V gene's germline CDR1 is WSHSY and CDR2 SAAADI. Trimming removed 3 bases from V and 7 bases from J, with 13 bases in between. The CDR3 DNA reads TGCGCCAGCAGTGAAGACCGCTCGGGGGAGCAGTACTTC. This translates into CASSEDRSGEQYF.

The rearrangement uses TRBV5-6 and TRBJ2-6; 7 bases fit TRBD1. Germline CDR1 reads SGHDT; CDR2 reads YYEEEE. The CDR3 has 17 residues. V gave up 4 bases and J gave up 2 bases; unmatched junction bases: 9. CDR3 sequence reads: CASSPGQKRAGANVLTF. In DNA, the CDR3 is TGTGCCAGCAGCCCGGGACAGAAGAGGGCTGGGGCCAACGTCCTGACTTTC.

This clone occurred a few times. This sequence joins TRBV5-1 and TRBJ2-6; D not certain. This CDR3 is 14 amino acids long. Germline lookup yields CDR1 SGHRS and CDR2 YFSETQ. V was clipped by 4 bases and J by 12 bases, with 17 bases between them. The CDR3 sequence: CASSATPGLSVLTF. CDR3 nucleotide sequence: TGCGCCAGCAGCGCAACTCCGGGTTTAAGCGTCCTGACTTTC.

The V and J genes are TRBV6-4 and TRBJ2-3; a weak D match, TRBD2 (6 bases). V dropped 2 bases and J dropped 5 bases, with 17 bases sitting between them. This CDR3 contains 16 residues. Germline values: CDR1 MRHNA, CDR2 SNTAGT. The CDR3, as DNA: TGTGCCAGCAGTGACCGACCTGGGGGGACGGTAGATACGCAGTATTTT. Translating gives CASSDRPGGTVDTQYF.

This sequence joins TRBV28 and TRBJ1-5; no clear D. With 2 bases removed from V and 4 bases from J, the gap between germline ends came to 15 bases. Germline CDR1 and CDR2: MDHEN and SYDVKM. The CDR3 runs to 16 residues. CDR3 coding DNA: TGTGCCAGCAGTTTAGTAGGTTTTCTAGGGAATCAGCCCCAGCATTTT. It codes for CASSLVGFLGNQPQHF.

The chain couples TRBV20-1 to TRBJ2-7; the match to TRBD1 covers 12 bases. Per germline, CDR1 DFQATT and CDR2 SNEGSKA (reference sequence). The CDR3 covers 14 residues. Trimming cost V 3 bases and J 7 bases; bases outside gene matches: 7. CDR3 coding DNA: TGCAGTGCTAGTTTGGGACAGGGGGCAGGAGAGCAGTACTTC. It codes for CSASLGQGAGEQYF.

This clone was detected only once. This chain uses TRBV20-1 with TRBJ2-3, with TRBD2 as a possible D gene (6 bases). This CDR3 spans 14 amino acids. Per the germline V gene, CDR1 is DFQATT and CDR2 is SNEGSKA (reference sequence). Trimming left V 3 bases short and J 0 bases short, with 10 bases between. The CDR3 nucleotides are TGCAGTGCTAGTTGGGGGACTAGCACAGATACGCAGTATTTT. As protein: CSASWGTSTDTQYF.

V is TRBV11-3 and J is TRBJ1-5; the D gene is possibly TRBD1 (6 bases). Germline V lookup: CDR1 SGHNT, CDR2 YENEEA. V lost 3 bases and J lost 3, with 15 bases in between. The CDR3 sequence is 16 residues long. DNA of the CDR3: TGTGCCAGCAGCTTTCCCCTCGGGACAAACAATCAGCCCCAGCATTTT. Residues: CASSFPLGTNNQPQHF.

The chain uses TRBV2 and TRBJ1-4; D unresolved. V dropped 6 bases and J dropped 1 base, with 12 bases sitting between them. Germline V gene data show CDR1 as SNHLY and CDR2 as FYNNEI. The CDR3 sequence is 15 residues long. The CDR3: CASRAETVTNEKLFF. The CDR3, as DNA: TGTGCCAGCAGGGCGGAGACGGTAACTAATGAAAAACTGTTTTTT.

This chain links TRBV5-6 with TRBJ2-5; TRBD2 matches at 8 bases. V lost 1 base and J lost 1; bases outside the gene matches: 12. This CDR3 is built from 18 residues. The germline CDR1 and CDR2 sequences are SGHDT and YYEEEE. The CDR3 loop reads CASSLLGTRWSSQETQYF. For the CDR3, the DNA is TGTGCCAGCAGCTTGCTAGGGACTAGATGGTCCTCCCAAGAGACCCAGTACTTC.

In its sample, this clone was seen a few times. The chain recombines TRBV3-1 (or the pseudogene TRBV3-2) with TRBJ1-6; TRBD1 is a possible D gene (6 bases). V dropped 1 base and J dropped 10 bases, with 11 bases sitting between them. The germline CDR1 and CDR2 sequences are LGHDT and YNNKEL (reference sequence). The CDR3 totals 14 residues. The CDR3 sequence is CASSQGVGASPLHF. CDR3 bases: TGTGCCAGCAGCCAAGGGGTGGGGGCCTCACCCCTCCACTTT.

The chain couples TRBV6-5 to TRBJ1-2, with D perhaps TRBD1 (5 bases). The germline CDR1 and CDR2 sequences are MNHEY and SVGAGI. This CDR3 has 13 amino acids. With 6 bases removed from V and 6 bases from J, the gap between germline ends came to 14 bases. This CDR3 reads CASSSQGGDGYTF. Here the CDR3 DNA reads TGTGCCAGCAGCTCCCAGGGAGGGGATGGCTACACCTTC.

This chain links TRBV6-1 with TRBJ2-3; 9 nucleotides align to TRBD2. This CDR3 is 17 amino acids long. Germline V gene data show CDR1 as MNHNS and CDR2 as SASEGT. V lost 0 bases, J lost 1 base, and 5 bases stayed unmatched. The CDR3 reads CASSEAVRGGRTDTQYF. The CDR3 nucleotides are TGTGCCAGCAGTGAAGCGGTGCGGGGGGGACGCACAGATACGCAGTATTTT.

The V and J genes are TRBV7-2 and TRBJ2-1; D is possibly TRBD1 (6 bases). Trimming cost V 6 bases and J 2 bases, with 20 bases left between them. Germline loops: CDR1 SGHTA, CDR2 FQGNSA. The CDR3 loop spans 17 amino acids. The CDR3 spells CASSPGQPWDTYNEQFF. Written as DNA, the CDR3 is TGTGCCAGCAGTCCCGGACAGCCGTGGGATACCTACAATGAGCAGTTCTTC.

The chain has TRBV6-5 and TRBJ1-1, with D hard to call. V dropped 6 bases and J dropped 6 bases, with 11 bases sitting between them. The CDR3 totals 12 residues. Germline lookup yields CDR1 MNHEY and CDR2 SVGAGI. CDR3 sequence: CASRGAGAEAFF. The CDR3 DNA reads as TGTGCCAGCAGGGGCGCAGGAGCTGAAGCTTTCTTT.

On this clone: Other DNA variants within this sample encode the same CDR3. The chain joins TRBV27 to TRBJ1-1, with D perhaps matching TRBD1 (6 bases). This CDR3 has 14 amino acids. Between the trimmed V and J ends, which lost 5 bases and 6 bases, there was a span of 16 bases. Germline V gene data show CDR1 as MNHEY and CDR2 as SMNVEV (reference sequence). CDR3 region: CASSPNQRTAEAFF. The CDR3 DNA sequence: TGTGCCAGCAGTCCAAACCAAAGGACAGCTGAAGCTTTCTTT.

CDR3 sequence reads: CASSTQQGARTEAFF. The CDR3 nucleotides read TGTGCCAGTAGTACACAACAGGGGGCGAGGACTGAAGCTTTCTTT. The V and J genes are TRBV19 and TRBJ1-1; 9 bases line up with TRBD1. The CDR3 extends over 15 amino acids. V gave up 4 bases and J gave up 5 bases; unmatched junction bases: 8. From germline, CDR1 is LNHDA and CDR2 SQIVND (reference sequence).

The J gene is TRBJ2-5, the V gene TRBV28, with D perhaps TRBD2 (7 bases). The V end was cut by 7 bases, the J end by 5 bases, with 17 bases between. This CDR3 contains 14 residues. CDR1 and CDR2 from the germline V gene are MDHEN and SYDVKM. CDR3 coding DNA: TGTGCCAGCATGGACGGGGGGCCCTCGGAGACCCAGTACTTC. It codes for CASMDGGPSETQYF. The variable domain in full, with the rest retrieved from reference TRBV28 and TRBJ2-5, is DVKVTQSSRYLVKRTGEKVFLECVQDMDHENMFWYRQDPGLGLRLIYFSYDVKMKEKGDIPEGYSVSREKKERFSLILESASTNQTSMYLCASMDGGPSETQYFGPGTRLLVL.